Listed below are T cell receptor beta chains from one sample, sequenced in a study of T cell responses to AZD1222 COVID-19 vaccine. TCRdb's copy holds only in-frame clones and misses some; the assay was immunoSEQ multiplex PCR. The sample comprises some 100,000 clones, around 83% of which are singletons, and 17% rests with the top ten. The sample consisted of peripheral blood, taken 28 days after the second AZD1222 dose. These receptors were collected from an adult who received the AZD1222 COVID-19 vaccine. CDR3s include the opening cysteine and the closing phenylalanine or tryptophan. A D gene is named only where the DNA matches it firmly. The size entry is marked missing in some rows and otherwise reads once, few, many or a size class.

V gene	clone size	J gene	D gene	CDR3 protein	CDR3 DNA
TRBV18	NA	TRBJ1-4	NA	CASSPTQLDEKLFF	TGTGCCAGCTCGCCCACCCAGCTGGATGAAAAACTGTTTTTT
TRBV18	NA	TRBJ2-7	NA	CASSRDPSSYEQYF	TGTGCCAGCTCACGGGACCCCAGCTCCTACGAGCAGTACTTC
TRBV12-1	NA	TRBJ2-1	NA	CASSFPLGIAITPCSYNEQFF	TGTGCCAGCAGCTTCCCGCTCGGGATAGCCATTACCCCCTGCTCCTACAATGAGCAGTTCTTC
TRBV7-2	NA	TRBJ1-4	NA	CASSPQTGPNEKLFF	TGTGCCAGCAGCCCTCAGACAGGCCCCAATGAAAAACTGTTTTTT
TRBV4-1	many	TRBJ2-7	NA	CASSVHHSGTKAYEQYF	TGCGCCAGCAGCGTCCACCACTCCGGGACAAAAGCTTACGAGCAGTACTTC
TRBV7-2	NA	TRBJ1-4	NA	CASTTRGGTYEKLFF	TGTGCCAGCACCACTCGGGGGGGCACCTATGAAAAACTGTTTTTT
TRBV7-9	few	TRBJ2-2	NA	CASSLGPQGPTGELFF	TGTGCCAGCAGCTTAGGGCCACAGGGTCCAACCGGGGAGCTGTTTTTT
TRBV5-6	NA	TRBJ1-5	NA	CASSLGLDDQPQHF	TGTGCCAGCAGCTTGGGTCTAGATGATCAGCCCCAGCATTTT
TRBV6-5	NA	TRBJ1-1	TRBD1	CASSPYGQGRTEAFF	TGTGCCAGCAGTCCCTACGGACAGGGAAGGACTGAAGCTTTCTTT
TRBV27	once	TRBJ2-7	TRBD1	CASTPGQGWNEQYF	TGTGCCAGCACCCCCGGACAGGGCTGGAACGAGCAGTACTTC
TRBV19	NA	TRBJ1-3	NA	CASRDKRSGNTIYF	TGTGCCAGTAGGGACAAACGCTCTGGAAACACCATATATTTT
TRBV7-9	NA	TRBJ2-7	TRBD2	CAGGGDYEQYF	TGTGCCGGGGGAGGGGACTACGAGCAGTACTTC
TRBV9	NA	TRBJ2-1	NA	CASSVGFANNEQFF	TGTGCCAGCAGCGTAGGTTTTGCTAACAATGAGCAGTTCTTC
TRBV5-1	NA	TRBJ2-2	NA	CASSLGGSNTGELFF	TGCGCCAGCAGCTTGGGGGGATCGAACACCGGGGAGCTGTTTTTT
TRBV10-3	NA	TRBJ2-1	NA	CAIEGEGGSYNEQFF	TGTGCCATTGAGGGGGAAGGGGGCTCCTACAATGAGCAGTTCTTC
TRBV7-3	NA	TRBJ2-1	NA	CASSSDTRGSEQFF	TGTGCCAGCAGCTCCGACACCCGCGGGTCTGAGCAGTTCTTC
TRBV4-3	NA	TRBJ1-4	NA	CASSQDYSANEKLFF	TGCGCCAGCAGCCAAGATTATTCTGCTAATGAAAAACTGTTTTTT
TRBV7-2	NA	TRBJ1-2	TRBD1	CASSYTGVRVYGYTF	TGTGCCAGCAGTTATACAGGGGTGAGGGTCTATGGCTACACCTTC
TRBV4-1	once	TRBJ2-7	NA	CASSPLRAGDYEQYF	TGCGCCAGCAGCCCCTTGCGGGCAGGAGACTACGAGCAGTACTTC
TRBV7-2	NA	TRBJ1-2	NA	CASSLARGRFNYGYTF	TGTGCCAGCAGCTTAGCAAGGGGACGCTTTAACTATGGCTACACCTTC
TRBV27	NA	TRBJ1-1	NA	CASSFLLNTEAFF	TGTGCCAGCAGTTTCCTGCTGAACACTGAAGCTTTCTTT
TRBV18	NA	TRBJ2-1	NA	CASPPAAESYNEQFF	TGTGCCAGCCCCCCAGCTGCGGAGTCCTACAATGAGCAGTTCTTC
TRBV7-3	NA	TRBJ2-7	TRBD2	CASSQAGPYEQYF	TGTGCCAGCAGCCAAGCGGGACCCTACGAGCAGTACTTC
TRBV5-4	NA	TRBJ2-5	NA	CASRGLASQETQYF	TGTGCCAGCAGGGGGCTTGCTTCCCAAGAGACCCAGTACTTC
TRBV18	NA	TRBJ1-1	NA	CLYTEAFF	TGCCTCTACACTGAAGCTTTCTTT
TRBV25-1	NA	TRBJ1-5	TRBD1	CASSTGAENQPQHF	TGTGCCAGCAGTACAGGGGCGGAGAATCAGCCCCAGCATTTT
TRBV7-2	medium-sized	TRBJ2-7	NA	CASSLARVTGGTNEQYF	TGTGCCAGCAGCTTAGCTCGCGTGACAGGAGGGACTAACGAGCAGTACTTC
TRBV6-2/TRBV6-3	NA	TRBJ2-7	NA	CASSRDMPYEQYF	TGTGCCAGCAGTCGGGACATGCCCTACGAGCAGTACTTC
TRBV12-3/TRBV12-4	NA	TRBJ1-2	TRBD1	CASTGDRNYGYTF	TGTGCCAGCACCGGGGACAGGAACTATGGCTACACCTTC
TRBV19	NA	TRBJ1-5	NA	CERYEQSSSCYSNQPQHF	TGTGAAAGGTACGAACAGTCTTCCTCCTGCTATAGCAATCAGCCCCAGCATTTT
TRBV4-3	once	TRBJ1-1	NA	CASSQGLWGTEAFF	TGCGCCAGCAGCCAGGGACTCTGGGGTACAGAAGCTTTCTTT
TRBV6-1	NA	TRBJ1-3	NA	CASSEFVSLLGRDSGNTIYF	TGTGCCAGCAGTGAATTTGTCTCTTTGCTCGGGCGGGACTCTGGAAACACCATATATTTT
TRBV7-2	NA	TRBJ2-1	TRBD2	CASSSGLAGTYEQFF	TGTGCCAGCAGCTCCGGACTAGCGGGGACGTATGAGCAGTTCTTC
TRBV9	NA	TRBJ1-2	TRBD1	CASSHQTGTGANYGYTF	TGTGCCAGCAGCCATCAAACGGGAACAGGGGCGAACTATGGCTACACCTTC
TRBV2	few	TRBJ2-7	NA	CASSGDHYEQYF	TGTGCCAGCAGTGGGGACCACTACGAGCAGTACTTC
TRBV30	NA	TRBJ1-2	NA	CAGRQETHYGYTF	TGTGCCGGCCGGCAGGAAACCCACTATGGCTACACCTTC
TRBV6-1	once	TRBJ1-5	NA	CASTEAGHSYSNQPQHF	TGTGCCAGCACCGAAGCGGGACACTCATATAGCAATCAGCCCCAGCATTTT
TRBV10-3	NA	TRBJ2-7	NA	CAISESRSSYEQYF	TGTGCCATCAGTGAGTCGCGCAGCTCCTACGAGCAGTACTTC
TRBV4-1	NA	TRBJ1-4	NA	CASSHPDREKLFF	TGCGCCAGCAGCCACCCGGACAGAGAAAAACTGTTTTTT
TRBV28	NA	TRBJ1-4	NA	CASSLSGANNEKLFF	TGTGCCAGCAGTTTATCCGGGGCCAATAATGAAAAACTGTTTTTT